A selection of T cell receptor beta chains follows, all from one sample in a study of spatial heterogeneity in lung cancer. A single record per CDR3 protein comes from TCRdb applying MiXCR to the 5' RACE reads. This sample has about 39,000 distinct CDR3 sequences, with around 5.5% found just once. The sequences come from PBMCs, collected at surgery. These receptor sequences come from a male donor with early-stage non-small cell lung cancer. Both conserved end residues are part of each CDR3. Fields, in order: J gene, clone size, D gene, V gene, CDR3 DNA, CDR3 protein. The D gene is left open where the match is weak. For some rows the clone size is stated as once, few or many, or as a class when expanded; others skip it.

TRBJ2-1,many,-,TRBV20-1,TGCAGTGCTCAACGGGGGTTCACCTACAATGAGCAGTTCTTC,CSAQRGFTYNEQFF
TRBJ2-3,many,TRBD1,TRBV7-2,TGTGCCAGCAGCTTGGGGACAGCCCGGGCCACAGATACGCAGTATTTT,CASSLGTARATDTQYF
TRBJ2-4,many,TRBD1,TRBV5-1,TGCGCCAGCAGCTCGGGACAGGGGAAGTTGGACATTCAGTACTTC,CASSSGQGKLDIQYF
TRBJ2-5,many,-,TRBV28,TGTGCCAGCAGTCAACAGAATCCTCGGCCTAGCGAGACCCAGTACTTC,CASSQQNPRPSETQYF
TRBJ2-3,many,TRBD2,TRBV20-1,TGCAGTGCTGTCACCGGACTAGCAAAAGCAGATACGCAGTATTTT,CSAVTGLAKADTQYF
TRBJ2-2,few,TRBD1,TRBV7-9,TGTGCCAGCAGCCAGGACAGGGCAATAAGCACCGGGGAGCTGTTTTTT,CASSQDRAISTGELFF
TRBJ1-1,many,-,TRBV12-5,TGTGCTAGTGGCACCAACACTGAAGCTTTCTTT,CASGTNTEAFF
TRBJ2-3,many,-,TRBV5-4,TGTGCCAGCACCGACCGGGGACGCACAGATACGCAGTATTTT,CASTDRGRTDTQYF
TRBJ1-5,many,-,TRBV18,TGTGCCAGCTCACCGAACAATCAGCCCCAGCATTTT,CASSPNNQPQHF
TRBJ2-7,many,-,TRBV12-3/TRBV12-4,TGTGCCAGCAGTGGCAGCGACGAGCAGTACTTC,CASSGSDEQYF
TRBJ2-1,many,TRBD1,TRBV20-1,TGCAGTGCTAGAGATGGGACAGTCTCCTACAATGAGCAGTTCTTC,CSARDGTVSYNEQFF
TRBJ1-5,many,TRBD1,TRBV2,TGTGCCAGCAGTGGACCGGACAGGATCAGCAATCAGCCCCAGCATTTT,CASSGPDRISNQPQHF
TRBJ2-7,many,-,TRBV3-1,TGTGCCAGCAGCCAAGGCCATGGGCAGTACTTC,CASSQGHGQYF
TRBJ2-3,many,-,TRBV20-1,TGCAGTGCTATAAACAGCCTGATTAGCACAGATACGCAGTATTTT,CSAINSLISTDTQYF
TRBJ1-1,few,-,TRBV28,TGTGCCAGCAGTTTGGGGGGTAGTAGTACTGAAGCTTTCTTT,CASSLGGSSTEAFF
TRBJ1-5,-,-,TRBV12-3/TRBV12-4,TGTGCCAGCAGTTTCCGAGGGGGTAGCAATCAGCCCCAGCATTTT,CASSFRGGSNQPQHF
TRBJ1-5,many,-,TRBV20-1,TGCAGTGCCCAGGGCAGGAGTATCAATCAGCCCCAGCATTTT,CSAQGRSINQPQHF
TRBJ2-1,-,TRBD2,TRBV7-2,TGTGCCAGCAGCTTAGGCGGGGGACTAGATTTTGAGCAGTTCTTC,CASSLGGGLDFEQFF
TRBJ2-5,many,-,TRBV7-2,TGTGCCAGCAGCTTAGGAGGCCTCCCAGAGACCCAGTACTTC,CASSLGGLPETQYF
TRBJ2-1,-,TRBD2,TRBV7-3,TGTGCCAGCAGCTGGGGACTAGCGGGGTTGAGGGATGAGCAGTTCTTC,CASSWGLAGLRDEQFF
TRBJ2-7,few,TRBD1,TRBV10-3,TGTGCCGCGTGGGGGTCCGGGACAGGGAACCCCTACGAGCAGTACTTC,CAAWGSGTGNPYEQYF
TRBJ1-6,many,TRBD1,TRBV7-3,TGTGCCAGCAGCAAGACAGGGGAATCACCCCTCCACTTT,CASSKTGESPLHF
TRBJ2-2,few,-,TRBV30,TGTGCCTGGAGTATTAGCGAGGGGCTGGGCGGGGAGCTGTTTTTT,CAWSISEGLGGELFF
TRBJ2-1,many,-,TRBV12-3/TRBV12-4,TGTGCCAGCAGCCGTGGTCGCAATGAGCAGTTCTTC,CASSRGRNEQFF
TRBJ2-1,many,-,TRBV7-8,TGTGCCAGCAGCTCCCAGTTAAATGAGCAGTTCTTC,CASSSQLNEQFF
TRBJ2-2,-,-,TRBV19,TGTGCCAGTAGTATGTTATACAGCTCGAACACCGGGGAGCTGTTTTTT,CASSMLYSSNTGELFF
TRBJ1-1,many,-,TRBV28,TGTGCCAGCAGCATGCGCGAAGCTTTCTTT,CASSMREAFF
TRBJ2-1,many,-,TRBV20-1,TGCAGTGCTAGGGGGACCCAGAACTCTTACAATGAGCAGTTCTTC,CSARGTQNSYNEQFF
TRBJ2-3,many,-,TRBV7-2,TGTGCCAGCAGCTTAGATCTGGGGGATACGCAGTATTTT,CASSLDLGDTQYF
TRBJ2-7,-,TRBD1,TRBV4-1,TGCGCCAGCAGCCAAGCGACAGGGGCCTACGAGCAGTACTTC,CASSQATGAYEQYF
TRBJ2-7,many,TRBD2,TRBV15,TGTGCCACCAGCAGAATACCGGGACTAGCGGTTTACGAGCAGTACTTC,CATSRIPGLAVYEQYF
TRBJ2-7,few,TRBD2,TRBV2,TGTGCCAGCACGGGGGGGTACGAGCAGTACTTC,CASTGGYEQYF
TRBJ2-5,-,-,TRBV4-1,TGCGCCAGCAGCCAAGGGGCTGGTTTGGAGACCCAGTACTTC,CASSQGAGLETQYF
TRBJ1-5,many,-,TRBV2,TGTGCCAGCAGGATAGGACAGCCCCAGCATTTT,CASRIGQPQHF
TRBJ2-2,many,TRBD1,TRBV20-1,TGCAGTGCTAGAGATATGGGGACAGGCCTCACCGGGGAGCTGTTTTTT,CSARDMGTGLTGELFF
TRBJ2-4,many,-,TRBV12-3/TRBV12-4,TGTGCCAGCAGTTTACCACGAAACATTCAGTACTTC,CASSLPRNIQYF
TRBJ1-1,-,-,TRBV7-3,TGTGCCAGCAGCTCCTATGGGGGAGGGAACACTGAAGCTTTCTTT,CASSSYGGGNTEAFF
TRBJ2-1,-,TRBD2,TRBV6-2/TRBV6-3,TGTGCCAGCAGTTACTCGTTCGGGGGGGCGAATGTGTTCTTC,CASSYSFGGANVFF
TRBJ2-1,many,TRBD1,TRBV5-1,TGCGCCACCAAGACAGGGGACGAGCAGTTCTTC,CATKTGDEQFF
TRBJ2-3,many,TRBD2,TRBV6-2/TRBV6-3,TGTGCCAGCACGAGGCGGGGGAGCACAGATACGCAGTATTTT,CASTRRGSTDTQYF
TRBJ2-2,many,-,TRBV29-1,TGCAGCGTTGGGACGGTCCAAACCGGGGAGCTGTTTTTT,CSVGTVQTGELFF
TRBJ2-5,few,-,TRBV9,TGTGCCAGCAGCGTAGACGGATCCCCGACGGTTAGGACCCAGTACTTC,CASSVDGSPTVRTQYF
TRBJ1-5,-,-,TRBV18,TGTGCCAGCTCAGGGGCTACAGGGAGCAATCAGCCCCAGCATTTT,CASSGATGSNQPQHF
TRBJ1-6,many,-,TRBV25-1,TGTGCCAGCAGTGAATTGGAGGTCTCACCCCTCCACTTT,CASSELEVSPLHF
TRBJ2-1,many,TRBD2,TRBV10-3,TGTGCCATCAATGGGGCGGGGGGCCGCTCCTACAATGAGCAGTTCTTC,CAINGAGGRSYNEQFF